The 30 T cell receptor beta chains below were found in one sample sequenced in a study of blood T cell repertoires in COVID-19. Produced via immunoSEQ multiplex PCR; TCRdb's table is partial and in-frame only. The table records a few hundred thousand clones, 85% to 90% of them present only once. Source material: PBMCs or T cells enriched from blood (not recorded which). The receptors shown here come from a woman aged 18-35 years who had recovered from COVID-19.

The chain uses TRBV3-1 (or the pseudogene TRBV3-2) and TRBJ2-7, with D possibly being TRBD2 (5 bases). The V end was cut by 8 bases, the J end by 7 bases, with 18 bases between. The germline V gene has CDR1 LGHDT and CDR2 YNNKEL (reference sequence). The CDR3 runs to 13 residues. CDR3 nucleotide sequence: TGTGCCAGCGCTGACCGACTTAGGAGGGAGCAGTACTTC. Amino acids: CASADRLRREQYF.

V usage is TRBV5-1 and J usage is TRBJ1-2; D unclear. The CDR3 is 13 residues long. CDR1 is SGHRS, CDR2 YFSETQ, per germline. V was trimmed by 4 bases and J by 4 bases, leaving 11 bases between them. As DNA, the CDR3 is TGCGCCAGCAGCCTTACAGATTTCTATGGCTACACCTTC. Protein: CASSLTDFYGYTF.

The count of this clone is one. The chain combines TRBV11-2 with TRBJ1-2; a weak D match, TRBD1 (5 bases). Germline values: CDR1 SGHAT, CDR2 FQNNGV. The V and J ends lost 2 bases and 1 base respectively, with 11 bases between them. The CDR3 runs to 15 residues. CDR3 in amino acids: CASSLHSGNNYGYTF. CDR3 bases: TGTGCCAGCAGCTTACACTCAGGGAATAACTATGGCTACACCTTC. Variable domain in full (rest from reference TRBV11-2 and TRBJ1-2): EAGVAQSPRYKIIEKRQSVAFWCNPISGHATLYWYQQILGQGPKLLIQFQNNGVVDDSQLPKDRFSAERLKGVDSTLKIQPAKLEDSAVYLCASSLHSGNNYGYTFGSGTRLTVV.

The CDR3 DNA reads TGTGCCAGCAGTGAAATGGGACAGGGGCAATACGAGCAGTACTTC. This gives the protein CASSEMGQGQYEQYF. The chain combines TRBV6-1 with TRBJ2-7; TRBD1 agrees at 10 bases. The germline V gene has CDR1 MNHNS and CDR2 SASEGT. The CDR3 loop spans 15 amino acids. Trimming at V came to 2 bases and at J to 4 bases, leaving 5 bases not matched to a gene.

The chain carries TRBV3-1 (or the pseudogene TRBV3-2) and TRBJ2-3, with no clear D. The V end lost 4 bases, the J end lost 2 bases, and 13 bases lay between the germline ends. Germline values: CDR1 LGHDT, CDR2 YNNKEL (reference sequence). The CDR3 runs to 15 residues. CDR3 amino acids: CASSLRALSTDTQYF. The CDR3 nucleotides are TGTGCCAGCAGCCTACGCGCCCTCTCCACAGATACGCAGTATTTT.

This chain links TRBV7-9 with TRBJ2-5, with D possibly TRBD1 on 5 matching bases. The CDR3 is 16 residues long. CDR1 SEHNR and CDR2 FQNEAQ come from the germline V gene (reference sequence). The V end was cut by 1 base, the J end by 6 bases, with 18 bases between. CDR3 coding DNA: TGTGCCAGCAGCTTAGAAAGGGGTTCTGTGGTGAAGACCCAGTACTTC. Its protein product is CASSLERGSVVKTQYF.

The chain joins TRBV5-1 to TRBJ2-7; no clear D. Germline V gene data show CDR1 as SGHRS and CDR2 as YFSETQ. Trimming took off 0 bases at V and 0 bases at J, with 7 bases between the two ends. The CDR3 loop spans 14 amino acids. CDR3 region: CASSLGSRSYEQYF. CDR3 sequence (DNA): TGCGCCAGCAGCTTGGGCAGTCGCTCCTACGAGCAGTACTTC.

This chain uses TRBV27 with TRBJ1-1; the D gene is possibly TRBD1 (6 bases). Trimming pared 5 bases from V and 2 bases from J, leaving 12 bases between. This CDR3 comprises 14 residues. CDR1 and CDR2 (germline): MNHEY, SMNVEV (reference sequence). CDR3 amino acids: CASSGVQGNTEAFF. The CDR3 DNA reads TGTGCCAGCAGTGGAGTACAGGGTAACACTGAAGCTTTCTTT.

The J gene is TRBJ1-5, the V gene TRBV28; possible D gene TRBD1, 5 bases. With 2 bases removed from V and 6 bases from J, the gap between germline ends came to 14 bases. This CDR3 is built from 15 residues. Germline CDR1 MDHEN, CDR2 SYDVKM. CDR3 bases: TGTGCCAGCAGTTTAGGAATGGGAAGGGGTCAGCCCCAGCATTTT. As protein: CASSLGMGRGQPQHF.

V and J are TRBV29-1 and TRBJ2-3; D not resolved. Trimming removed 5 bases from V and 2 bases from J, with 5 bases in between. The length of the CDR3 is 11 residues. Looked up from germline, CDR1 is SQVTM and CDR2 is ANQGSEA. The CDR3 coding sequence is TGCAGCGTTCGCGTCACAGATACGCAGTATTTT. It translates to CSVRVTDTQYF.

This chain uses TRBV7-3 with TRBJ2-1, with TRBD2 matching 8 bases. The V segment lost 5 bases and the J segment 1 base; nucleotides outside the gene matches: 4. The CDR3 has 15 amino acids. CDR1 is SGHTA, CDR2 FQGTGA, per germline. CDR3 coding DNA: TGTGCCAGCAGCCCGGGACTAGGGTCCTACAATGAGCAGTTCTTC. It encodes CASSPGLGSYNEQFF.

The chain couples TRBV5-1 to TRBJ2-1, with TRBD2 as a possible D gene (6 bases). Trimming took off 0 bases at V and 10 bases at J, with 8 bases between the two ends. Germline V gene sequence: CDR1 SGHRS, CDR2 YFSETQ. The CDR3 spans 12 residues. The CDR3 here is CASSLVGGEQFF. Here the CDR3 DNA reads TGCGCCAGCAGCTTGGTGGGGGGAGAGCAGTTCTTC.

This chain connects TRBV11-2 to TRBJ1-1; D is unclear. There are 14 residues in the CDR3. The germline gives CDR1 SGHAT, CDR2 FQNNGV. Trimming shortened V by 0 bases and J by 4 bases, and 9 bases separated the two germline ends. The CDR3 DNA sequence: TGTGCCAGCAGCTTAGAGAGATACAGCACTGAAGCTTTCTTT. Encoded protein: CASSLERYSTEAFF.

In its sample, this clone was seen once. DNA for the CDR3: TGTGCCAGTAGTTCCCAGGGACAGGGGTGGAACACTGAAGCTTTCTTT. Residues: CASSSQGQGWNTEAFF. V is TRBV19 and J is TRBJ1-1; 10 bases are a match to TRBD1. Germline V gene data show CDR1 as LNHDA and CDR2 as SQIVND (reference sequence). CDR3 length: 16 amino acids. Trimming cost V 5 bases and J 1 base; bases outside gene matches: 7.

V gene TRBV28 combines with J gene TRBJ2-1, with 12 positions matching TRBD2. CDR1 and CDR2 (germline): MDHEN, SYDVKM. The length of the CDR3 is 17 residues. J was trimmed by 2 bases and V by 6 bases; bases with no gene match: 8. The CDR3 region has the DNA TGTGCCAGCAGCCTCTATCCTAGCGGGGGGGCCTACAATGAGCAGTTCTTC. Protein sequence: CASSLYPSGGAYNEQFF.

The chain employs TRBV5-1 and TRBJ1-1; perhaps TRBD1 as D (6 bases). The CDR3 has 16 amino acids. V was cut by 3 bases and J by 3 bases, with 18 bases left in between. Germline V lookup: CDR1 SGHRS, CDR2 YFSETQ. CDR3 loop: CASSSRRGAEDTEAFF. The DNA for the CDR3 is TGCGCCAGCAGCTCTCGCCGGGGGGCGGAGGACACTGAAGCTTTCTTT.

V gene TRBV5-1 combines with J gene TRBJ1-2, with TRBD1 matching over 11 bases. Germline V gives CDR1 SGHRS, CDR2 YFSETQ. The junction had 6 bases not matched to a gene; V was cut back by 1 base and J by 7 bases. CDR3 length equals 15 residues. The CDR3 protein is CASSLMGQGESGYTF. The CDR3, as DNA: TGCGCCAGCAGCTTGATGGGACAGGGGGAGAGTGGCTACACCTTC.

This chain connects TRBV29-1 to TRBJ2-5; D not resolved. The CDR3 sequence is 12 residues long. The V gene lost 6 bases and the J gene lost 3 bases, with 11 bases spanning the gap. CDR1 is SQVTM, CDR2 ANQGSEA, per germline. The DNA for the CDR3 is TGCAGCGTAACAGTTACGAAAGAGACCCAGTACTTC. Its translation is CSVTVTKETQYF.

This sequence joins TRBV4-2 and TRBJ1-2; D is uncertain. CDR3 length: 14 amino acids. V was trimmed by 0 bases and J by 8 bases, leaving 13 bases between them. Germline V gives CDR1 LGHNA, CDR2 YNFKEQ. The CDR3 region has the DNA TGTGCCAGCAGCCAAGATCGAGAAGGGAGAGGCTACACCTTC. It specifies CASSQDREGRGYTF.

V usage is TRBV6-5 and J usage is TRBJ2-7; 8 nucleotides match TRBD1. After removal of 5 bases from V and 0 bases from J, the junction contained 3 bases not matched to a gene. This CDR3 spans 14 amino acids. Germline V gene data show CDR1 as MNHEY and CDR2 as SVGAGI. The CDR3 here is CASSQDRASYEQYF. DNA of the CDR3: TGTGCCAGCAGTCAGGACAGGGCCTCCTACGAGCAGTACTTC.

The chain recombines TRBV5-1 with TRBJ1-6; TRBD1 agrees at 10 bases. Germline-derived CDR1 and CDR2 are SGHRS and YFSETQ. This CDR3 has 15 residues. The V and J ends lost 5 bases and 7 bases, in that order; junction bases with no gene match: 6. The CDR3 protein is CASRGPGQGNSPLHF. Here the CDR3 DNA reads TGCGCCAGCAGGGGACCGGGACAGGGGAATTCACCCCTCCACTTT.

The V gene is TRBV10-1, the J gene TRBJ1-2; no clear D. The CDR3 consists of 13 residues. V was trimmed by 4 bases and J by 8 bases, leaving 14 bases between them. The germline CDR1 and CDR2 sequences are WNHNN and SYGVQD (reference sequence). The CDR3 reads CASSAKFSGGYTF. In DNA, the CDR3 is TGCGCCAGCAGTGCGAAATTCTCGGGAGGCTACACCTTC.

This chain joins TRBV27 and TRBJ1-5, with TRBD1 matching over 8 bases. The germline gives CDR1 MNHEY, CDR2 SMNVEV (reference sequence). Losses at the gene ends were 8 bases for V and 2 bases for J; bases not matched to a gene: 2. The CDR3 contains 13 residues. CDR3 DNA sequence: TGTGCCAGCGGACAGGGAGGCAATCAGCCCCAGCATTTT. Residues: CASGQGGNQPQHF.

This rearrangement joins TRBV6-1 to TRBJ1-2, with 9 bases fitting TRBD1. With 1 base clipped from V and 4 bases from J, the junction kept 7 bases outside the gene matches. Germline CDR1 is MNHNS and CDR2 is SASEGT. This CDR3 has 16 residues. CDR3 in DNA: TGTGCCAGCAGTGAAGGTACAGGGGGCGTCGGCTATGGCTACACCTTC. Protein: CASSEGTGGVGYGYTF.

The V gene is TRBV9, the J gene TRBJ2-1; the match to TRBD2 covers 8 bases. The CDR3 length is 15 residues. Per the germline V gene, CDR1 is SGDLS and CDR2 is YYNGEE. Losses at the gene ends were 4 bases for V and 8 bases for J; bases not matched to a gene: 11. CDR3: CASSTRGVPGDEQFF. The CDR3 DNA is TGTGCCAGCAGCACGCGGGGGGTACCTGGGGATGAGCAGTTCTTC.

The chain employs TRBV20-1 and TRBJ2-3; 8 nucleotides agree with TRBD2. Per the germline V gene, CDR1 is DFQATT and CDR2 is SNEGSKA (reference sequence). The J segment lost 1 base and the V segment lost 6 bases, leaving 6 bases of the junction unmatched. The length of the CDR3 is 14 residues. The CDR3 nucleotides read TGCAGTGCCAGTCCGGGGGGGCGCACAGATACGCAGTATTTT. Protein sequence: CSASPGGRTDTQYF.

This clone was detected only once. This chain connects TRBV6-5 to TRBJ1-1; D may be TRBD1 (6 bases). This CDR3 has 15 residues. CDR1 is MNHEY and CDR2 is SVGAGI in the germline V gene. The V and J ends lost 8 bases and 3 bases respectively, with 19 bases between them. CDR3 sequence: CASLRTGTPYTEAFF. CDR3 nucleotides: TGTGCCAGCCTTCGTACCGGGACACCGTACACTGAAGCTTTCTTT.

The genes are TRBV6-1 and TRBJ1-1, with a possible D match to TRBD1 (6 bases). V was clipped by 2 bases and J by 0 bases, with 13 bases between them. The CDR3 spans 16 residues. Germline lookup yields CDR1 MNHNS and CDR2 SASEGT. CDR3 sequence: CASSEINGQLNTEAFF. In DNA form, the CDR3 reads TGTGCCAGCAGTGAAATTAATGGACAGTTGAACACTGAAGCTTTCTTT.

The chain carries TRBV7-9 and TRBJ2-5; tentative D call: TRBD1 (5 bases). With 2 bases removed from V and 5 bases from J, the gap between germline ends came to 12 bases. Germline CDR1 reads SEHNR; CDR2 reads FQNEAQ (reference sequence). The length of the CDR3 is 14 residues. As DNA, the CDR3 is TGTGCCAGCAGCTTACTCCAGGGAAGGGAGACCCAGTACTTC. Protein product: CASSLLQGRETQYF.

This clone was seen only once. This chain joins TRBV10-3 and TRBJ1-6; tentative D call: TRBD1 (6 bases). Germline V lookup: CDR1 ENHRY, CDR2 SYGVKD. This CDR3 is built from 13 residues. The V gene lost 7 bases and the J gene lost 7 bases, with 11 bases spanning the gap. The CDR3 sequence: CAITRTVNSPLHF. DNA for the CDR3: TGTGCCATCACCCGGACAGTAAATTCACCCCTCCACTTT.